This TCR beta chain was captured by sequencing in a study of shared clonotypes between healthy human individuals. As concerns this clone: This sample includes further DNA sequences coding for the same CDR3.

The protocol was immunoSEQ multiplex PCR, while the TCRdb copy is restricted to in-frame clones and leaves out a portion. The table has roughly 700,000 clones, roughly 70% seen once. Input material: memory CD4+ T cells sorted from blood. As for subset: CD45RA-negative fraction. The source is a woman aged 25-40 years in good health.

CDR3 amino acids: CASSPLSGANEQYF. In DNA form, the CDR3 reads TGTGCCAGCTCACCACTATCCGGCGCTAACGAGCAGTACTTC. This chain links TRBV18 with TRBJ2-7; no clear D gene. Trimming shortened V by 1 base and J by 5 bases, and 12 bases separated the two germline ends. The germline gives CDR1 KGHSH, CDR2 LQKENI. CDR3 length equals 14 residues.